The source of this T cell receptor (beta chain) is a study of vaccination and CD4 T cells after COVID-19. Study-wide context: Subjects got two shots of BNT162b2 or mRNA-1273 vaccine. Overlapping SARS-CoV-2, HCoV-NL63, HCoV-OC43 and HCoV-229E spike peptides stimulated the cells.

Note on this clonotype: Its antigen is not known.

Treatment denoted: roughly nine-day PBMC culture with coronavirus spike peptide pools or control peptides (ViraFEST assay). Oncomine TCR Beta short-read sequencing was applied to DNA from cultured CD4+ T cells. Each CDR3 protein is one row after TCRdb ran MiXCR on the PCR reads. The sample lists roughly 15,000 distinct CDR3 sequences, more than 40% seen once, with 13% to 15% in the top ten. Points from the study as a whole: SARS-CoV-2-reactive clonotype medians increased from roughly 21 to 40, not significantly.

Sequencing was done on a sample of CD4+ T cells from blood, cultured in vitro. The clonotype originates from a human donor who had recovered from COVID-19.

For the CDR3, the DNA is TGCGCCAGCAGCCTCAATGCAGGGGAGAGTGGAAACACCATATATTTT. As protein: CASSLNAGESGNTIYF. The chain combines TRBV5-1 with TRBJ1-3, with D perhaps matching TRBD1 (6 bases). This CDR3 has 16 amino acids. V was cut by 4 bases and J by 3 bases, with 17 bases left in between. Germline values: CDR1 SGHRS, CDR2 YFSETQ.